This T cell receptor (beta chain) was sequenced during a study of T cell responses to AZD1222 COVID-19 vaccine. In its sample, this clone was seen once. Its antigen is currently unknown. Sequencing was performed with immunoSEQ multiplex PCR; in TCRdb, only in-frame clones are kept and a portion is missing. Counted here are about 220,000 clones, around 93% occurring once; the ten biggest clones make up around 1%. CDR1 SGHVS and CDR2 FNYEAQ come from the germline V gene. V was shortened by 5 bases and J by 0 bases, with 8 bases between the two germline ends. CDR3 size: 13 residues. General study findings and limits: Only a handful of people who got AZD1222 tested seropositive at baseline.

The chain combines TRBV7-6 with TRBJ2-7, with D hard to call. The sample in question was peripheral blood, obtained on day 0 of MenACWY control vaccination. This TCR was sampled from an adult in good health. As DNA, the CDR3 is TGTGCCAGCAGCCGGACCGACTCCTACGAGCAGTACTTC. Encoded protein: CASSRTDSYEQYF.